A selection of T cell receptor beta chains follows, all from one sample in a study of T cells in localized non-small cell lung cancer. Data came from immunoSEQ multiplex PCR; TCRdb stores just in-frame clones and leaves some out. The sample lists about 23,000 clones; roughly 87% were seen once. Source: peripheral blood, taken before any cancer treatment. These receptors all stem from a male donor at least 60 years old with stage I squamous cell lung carcinoma. Each CDR3 is given without its conserved first and last residue.

j_call v_call cdr3_aa
TRBJ2-7 TRBV19 ASSFGEAGYEQY
TRBJ2-3 TRBV7-2 ASAPRGVRASGRTDTQY
TRBJ2-2 TRBV28 ASSTGTTTGELF
TRBJ2-7 TRBV27 ASSPGGEQY
TRBJ2-2 TRBV5-4 ASSLGLAVTGELF
TRBJ2-6 TRBV9 ASSPSRGANVLT
TRBJ1-2 TRBV7-2 ASSIGQALYGYT
TRBJ1-1 TRBV6-5 ASSTLGSHTAF
TRBJ2-5 TRBV9 ASSVVPSGTGETQY
TRBJ2-3 TRBV5-4 ASSLVPTDTQY
TRBJ2-7 TRBV6-5 ASSSNIGQGSPEQY
TRBJ2-1 TRBV4-3 ASNIAGAPIYNEQF
TRBJ2-3 TRBV15 ATSGVRGTGQY
TRBJ2-3 TRBV2 ASRPPGLAPDTQY
TRBJ1-6 TRBV30 AWSVPVRGSPLH
TRBJ2-1 TRBV2 ASSPLGFNEQF
TRBJ2-1 TRBV4-3 ASSQGGSLRLYNEQF
TRBJ2-3 TRBV4-2 ASSQASGSSTDTQY
TRBJ1-2 TRBV7-8 ASSSIQYGYT
TRBJ1-6 TRBV4-2 ASTRIRGPNSPLH
TRBJ2-3 TRBV11-2 ASGERGGPTDTQY
TRBJ2-1 TRBV2 ASTSASGRSGF
TRBJ1-1 TRBV10-2 ASRTQGADTEAF
TRBJ1-2 TRBV15 ATSSSYDRGYGYT
TRBJ2-7 TRBV19 ASSPGTGAYEQY
TRBJ1-2 TRBV5-8 ASSPERNYGYT
TRBJ1-5 TRBV6-5 ASSPSGGATQH
TRBJ1-2 TRBV20-1 SAPDYYGYT
TRBJ2-1 TRBV9 ASSSRLTHPTGNEQF
TRBJ2-4 TRBV19 ASYGQRKNIQY
TRBJ1-3 TRBV30 AWLTVTRSGNTIY
TRBJ1-6 TRBV11-2 ASSLDRFNSYNSPLH
TRBJ2-5 TRBV29-1 SVYGETQY
TRBJ2-3 TRBV2 ASKRTGMDGEQY
TRBJ1-6 TRBV5-1 ASSVEGGGENSPLH
TRBJ2-1 TRBV11-2 ASSLLTSGSGNEQF
TRBJ1-6 TRBV9 ASRDSSYNSPLH
TRBJ2-7 TRBV9 ASSPRTEWSYEQY
TRBJ1-5 TRBV6-5 ASSYSRNSNQPQH
TRBJ2-7 TRBV5-1 ASSPRTSGSNEQY
TRBJ2-3 TRBV5-1 ASSFERVGTDTQY
TRBJ1-5 TRBV19 ASSLTGGYDQPQH
TRBJ2-3 TRBV9 ASSVKGLAGVVGTDTQY
TRBJ2-7 TRBV19 ASSIHSNRDWETYEQY